This T cell receptor beta chain was found in a study of beta chain features in type 1 diabetes. As to this clone: The antigen is undetermined.

Study-level findings and limits: Within each of all four CD4+ subsets, Type 1 diabetes patients had TCRB CDR3s that were moderately but significantly shorter. The study found that naive, central memory and Treg TCRB repertoires appeared more similar in patients than in healthy donors.

Expressed TCRB transcripts were sequenced because the isolated RNA had all been reverse transcribed beforehand. This table comes from immunoSEQ multiplex PCR, and its TCRdb copy is limited to in-frame clones, with some not included. The sample shows under 300,000 clones, about a sixth of them seen only once. The CDR3 has 12 amino acids. V lost 2 bases, J lost 8 bases, and 7 bases lay in between. Germline CDR1 and CDR2: MDHEN and SYDVKM. The source of this sequence is a young man with type 1 diabetes. The rearrangement joins TRBV28 to TRBJ2-1; D might be TRBD1 (6 bases). The sequenced sample consisted of naive CD4+ T cells from blood. The CDR3 here is CASSLKGDEQFF. The CDR3 DNA is TGTGCCAGCAGTTTAAAGGGGGATGAGCAGTTCTTC.